The present TCR beta chain was sequenced within a study of T-cell reconstitution after alpha-beta-depleted transplantation in children. The library targeted TCRbeta and was prepared with unique molecular identifiers. TCRdb redid the calling of the PCR reads with MiXCR, one entry per CDR3 protein. The repertoire holds 800,000 to 1,000,000 distinct CDR3 sequences, roughly 29% seen once, with about 28% in the top ten. Study conclusions and caveats: Several hundred expanded graft clones reportedly gave rise to the alpha-beta T cells present about two months after transplant. Surviving recipient T cells and intrathymic progenitors accounted for some patients' high TCRbeta diversity at day 60. T-cell counts and diversity at one year following transplant were attributed mainly to newly produced T cells.

As for this clonotype: Its antigen is not identified.

V shed 8 bases and J shed 13 bases, with 26 bases lying between them. Germline V gene lookup returns CDR1 MDHEN and CDR2 SYDVKM. There are 14 residues in the CDR3. The sample in question was PBMCs, mostly from graft donor cells, obtained 360 days after TCRalphabeta/CD19-depleted stem cell transplant. The chain is built from TRBV28 and TRBJ2-5, with D possibly being TRBD2 (5 bases). This TCR was recovered from a boy younger than two who had a stem cell transplant for SCID, so the T cells may come from the graft donor. Here the CDR3 reads CASHSVGGPGNPYF. DNA for the CDR3: TGTGCCAGCCACTCAGTCGGCGGGCCTGGGAACCCGTACTTC.